Presented here are 7 T cell receptor beta chains from one specimen sequenced in a study of T cell responses to AZD1222 COVID-19 vaccine. TCRdb's table, derived via immunoSEQ multiplex PCR, lists solely in-frame clones and lacks some. The data hold about 100,000 clones, with over 75% observed a single time. Sequenced here: peripheral blood, sampled on day 0 of AZD1222 vaccination. Receptors originate from an adult in good health.

J is TRBJ1-2 and V is TRBV6-5, with D perhaps matching TRBD1 (5 bases). V dropped 7 bases and J dropped 11 bases, with 26 bases sitting between them. The CDR3 spans 15 residues. The V gene's germline CDR1 is MNHEY and CDR2 SVGAGI. The CDR3 nucleotides are TGTGCCAGCACCGGGACGTTCACAGACCCGGAAAGGTACACCTTC. Residues: CASTGTFTDPERYTF.

The V gene is TRBV7-9, the J gene TRBJ2-7; no clear D. CDR1 and CDR2 from the germline V gene are SEHNR and FQNEAQ (reference sequence). Deletions cut 1 base from V and 5 bases from J, with 15 bases between. The CDR3 totals 15 residues. The CDR3 loop reads CASSLGGSNGDEQYF. DNA for the CDR3: TGTGCCAGCAGCTTAGGTGGGTCAAACGGAGACGAGCAGTACTTC. Filled out from reference TRBV7-9 and TRBJ2-7, the complete variable domain reads DTGVSQNPRHKITKRGQNVTFRCDPISEHNRLYWYRQTLGQGPEFLTYFQNEAQLEKSRLLSDRFSAERPKGSFSTLEIQRTEQGDSAMYLCASSLGGSNGDEQYFGPGTRLTVT.

CDR3 loop: CASSITGVDTQYF. The CDR3 nucleotides are TGTGCCAGCAGTATTACAGGGGTGGATACGCAGTATTTT. V usage is TRBV27 and J usage is TRBJ2-3, with 7 bases identical to TRBD1. Losses at the gene ends were 5 bases for V and 6 bases for J; bases not matched to a gene: 5. Germline CDR1 and CDR2: MNHEY and SMNVEV (reference sequence). The CDR3 extends over 13 amino acids.

The chain couples TRBV7-9 to TRBJ2-2; possible D gene TRBD1, 6 bases. Per germline, CDR1 SEHNR and CDR2 FQNEAQ (reference sequence). Trimming took 0 bases from V and 8 from J, leaving 16 bases between them. This CDR3 is 16 amino acids long. The CDR3: CASSLALQGTSGELFF. In DNA, the CDR3 is TGTGCCAGCAGCTTAGCTCTACAGGGTACTTCGGGGGAGCTGTTTTTT. The full variable domain, with the rest looked up from reference TRBV7-9 and TRBJ2-2, is DTGVSQNPRHKITKRGQNVTFRCDPISEHNRLYWYRQTLGQGPEFLTYFQNEAQLEKSRLLSDRFSAERPKGSFSTLEIQRTEQGDSAMYLCASSLALQGTSGELFFGEGSRLTVL.

CDR3 bases: TGTGCCAGCAGCCAAGAGGGGGGCGGCTACACCTTC. Its protein is CASSQEGGGYTF. V usage is TRBV3-1 (or the pseudogene TRBV3-2) and J usage is TRBJ1-2; weak D call: TRBD1 (6 bases). The V gene's germline CDR1 is LGHDT and CDR2 YNNKEL (reference sequence). Trimming removed 0 bases at V and 8 bases at J, with 7 bases between. The CDR3 is 12 residues long.

The V call is TRBV5-1, the J call TRBJ2-3; the D gene is possibly TRBD2 (6 bases). The CDR3 is 15 amino acids. Trimming took 6 bases from V and 0 from J, leaving 14 bases between them. Germline-derived CDR1 and CDR2 are SGHRS and YFSETQ. In DNA form, the CDR3 reads TGCGCCAGCACCCTGTTGGGGGGTAGCACAGATACGCAGTATTTT. Translated: CASTLLGGSTDTQYF.

This sequence joins TRBV6-5 and TRBJ2-7, with D unresolved. In germline, CDR1 is MNHEY, CDR2 SVGAGI. There are 13 residues in the CDR3. Deletions cut 3 bases from V and 0 bases from J, with 6 bases between. The CDR3, as DNA: TGTGCCAGCAGTTATGGGTTCTCCTACGAGCAGTACTTC. Amino acid sequence: CASSYGFSYEQYF.